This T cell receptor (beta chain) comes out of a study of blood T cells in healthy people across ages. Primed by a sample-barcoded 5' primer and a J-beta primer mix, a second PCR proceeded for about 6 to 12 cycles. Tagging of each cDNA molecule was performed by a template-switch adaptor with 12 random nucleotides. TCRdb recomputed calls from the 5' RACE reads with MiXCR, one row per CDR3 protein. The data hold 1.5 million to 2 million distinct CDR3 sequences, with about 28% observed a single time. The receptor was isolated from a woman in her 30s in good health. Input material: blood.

The CDR3 DNA reads as TGTGCCAGCAGCCAAGCCGGGACAGGGAAAGAAAAACTGTTTTTT. This codes for CASSQAGTGKEKLFF. The gene calls are TRBV14 and TRBJ1-4, with 9 nucleotides matching TRBD1. CDR3 length: 15 amino acids. V was clipped by 1 base and J by 8 bases; unmatched bases: 5. Germline values: CDR1 SGHDN, CDR2 FVKESK.